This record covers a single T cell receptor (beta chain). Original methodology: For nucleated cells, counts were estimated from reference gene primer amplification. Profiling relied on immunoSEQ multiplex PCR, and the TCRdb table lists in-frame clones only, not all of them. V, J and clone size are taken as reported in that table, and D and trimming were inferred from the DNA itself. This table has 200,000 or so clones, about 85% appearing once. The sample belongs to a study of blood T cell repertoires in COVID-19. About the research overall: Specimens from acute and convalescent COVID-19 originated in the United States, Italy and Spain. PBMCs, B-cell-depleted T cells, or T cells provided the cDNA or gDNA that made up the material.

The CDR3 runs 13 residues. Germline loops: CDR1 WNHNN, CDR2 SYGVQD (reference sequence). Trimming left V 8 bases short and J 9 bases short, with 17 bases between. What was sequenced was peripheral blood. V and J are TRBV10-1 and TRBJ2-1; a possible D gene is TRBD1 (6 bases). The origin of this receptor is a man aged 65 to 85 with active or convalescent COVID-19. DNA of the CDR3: TGCGCCAGCCCCAGGGGTCGTGGCGGTGAGCAGTTCTTC. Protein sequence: CASPRGRGGEQFF.